The 29 T cell receptor beta chains in this list originate from one sample, sequenced in a study of blood T cell repertoires in COVID-19. The protocol was immunoSEQ multiplex PCR, while the TCRdb copy is restricted to in-frame clones and leaves out a portion. Among roughly 240,000 clones, 83% were seen once, and the ten largest hold 3.5% to 4%. Source material: PBMCs or T cells enriched from blood (not recorded which). The receptors were sampled from a woman in her thirties or forties who had been exposed to COVID-19.

The chain employs TRBV6-2 or TRBV6-3 and TRBJ2-7, with a tentative D call TRBD2 (6 bases). The germline V and J ends were trimmed by 6 bases and 3 bases, with 15 bases remaining between them. The CDR3 spans 14 residues. The germline V gene encodes CDR1 MNHEY and CDR2 SVGEGT. The CDR3 region is CASSSHSGGYEQYF. Here the CDR3 DNA reads TGTGCCAGCAGCTCACACTCCGGGGGCTACGAGCAGTACTTC.

The chain recombines TRBV27 with TRBJ2-2; D is possibly TRBD1 (5 bases). Germline V CDR1 and CDR2: MNHEY, SMNVEV (reference sequence). The V end lost 5 bases, the J end lost 3 bases, and 10 bases lay between the germline ends. There are 14 residues in the CDR3. The CDR3: CASSPDSYTGELFF. CDR3 nucleotide sequence: TGTGCCAGCAGTCCCGACAGCTACACCGGGGAGCTGTTTTTT.

V usage is TRBV7-9 and J usage is TRBJ2-7; D ambiguous. The ends were cut back, 4 bases at V and 1 base at J, with 11 bases in the middle. Germline assignment: CDR1 SEHNR and CDR2 FQNEAQ (reference sequence). This CDR3 is 14 amino acids long. The CDR3 coding sequence is TGTGCCAGCAGCTCCCGTGTTGAGTCCTACGAGCAGTACTTC. Residues: CASSSRVESYEQYF.

The CDR3 spells CASSLRGSYGYTF. Here the CDR3 DNA reads TGTGCCAGCAGCCTCCGGGGGAGCTATGGCTACACCTTC. The chain carries TRBV6-2 or TRBV6-3 and TRBJ1-2, with D possibly matching TRBD1 (5 bases). CDR1 and CDR2 from the germline V gene are MNHEY and SVGEGT. Deletions cut 6 bases from V and 4 bases from J, with 12 bases between. The CDR3 has 13 amino acids.

The chain joins TRBV18 to TRBJ2-7, with 8 nucleotides matching TRBD1. CDR3 length: 15 residues. Germline CDR1 is KGHSH and CDR2 is LQKENI. The trim removed 7 bases at V and 5 bases at J, leaving 13 bases unmatched. The CDR3: CASLDGPGQVHEQYF. DNA for the CDR3: TGTGCCAGCTTAGATGGACCGGGACAGGTCCACGAGCAGTACTTC.

The J gene is TRBJ1-6, the V gene TRBV28; 10 bases are a match to TRBD1. Germline lookup yields CDR1 MDHEN and CDR2 SYDVKM. The V segment lost 5 bases and the J segment 8 bases; nucleotides outside the gene matches: 21. The CDR3 has 20 amino acids. CDR3 sequence reads: CASSVLTGGAGMSSDSPLHF. In DNA, the CDR3 is TGTGCCAGCAGTGTCTTGACAGGGGGCGCCGGGATGAGTTCGGATTCACCCCTCCACTTT.

The chain's CDR3 is CASSRRPGSNTEAFF. CDR3 nucleotides: TGTGCCAGCAGTCGAAGGCCAGGGTCCAACACTGAAGCTTTCTTT. V gene TRBV14 combines with J gene TRBJ1-1; the D gene is possibly TRBD1 (5 bases). Germline values: CDR1 SGHDN, CDR2 FVKESK. V lost 6 bases and J lost 2, with 16 bases in between. The CDR3 has 15 amino acids.

This rearrangement joins TRBV5-4 to TRBJ2-2; the match to TRBD2 covers 14 bases. With V trimmed by 4 bases and J by 5 bases, 4 bases remained unmatched. This CDR3 contains 16 residues. Germline-derived CDR1 and CDR2 are SGHNT and YYREEE (reference sequence). In nucleotides, the CDR3 is TGTGCCAGCAGCCGACTAGCGGGGGGGCCTACCGGGGAGCTGTTTTTT. Protein product: CASSRLAGGPTGELFF.

CDR3 coding DNA: TGTGCCAGCAGCCAAGAGGGGGGGGTGTTTGAGACCCAGTACTTC. Its translation: CASSQEGGVFETQYF. The chain has TRBV3-1 (or the pseudogene TRBV3-2) and TRBJ2-5; TRBD2 aligns across 7 bases. V was pared by 0 bases and J by 5 bases, with 6 bases of the junction left unmatched. Germline V lookup: CDR1 LGHDT, CDR2 YNNKEL (reference sequence). The CDR3 has 15 residues.

CDR3 sequence: CASSARTEASRDWQPQHF. CDR3 nucleotide sequence: TGTGCCAGTAGTGCCCGGACAGAAGCGTCGAGAGATTGGCAGCCCCAGCATTTT. This chain uses TRBV19 with TRBJ1-5; possible D gene TRBD1, 6 bases. The germline V and J ends were trimmed by 5 bases and 7 bases, with 27 bases remaining between them. The CDR3 spans 18 residues. CDR1 and CDR2 (germline): LNHDA, SQIVND (reference sequence).

This clone has a count of ten or more. V is TRBV30 and J is TRBJ1-2, with D hard to call. Trimming removed 0 bases at V and 6 bases at J, with 8 bases between. Germline CDR1 GTSNPN, CDR2 SVGIG (reference sequence). This CDR3 is 12 amino acids long. CDR3 in DNA: TGTGCCTGGAGTGTACTAGGAAATGGCTACACCTTC. Protein sequence: CAWSVLGNGYTF.

The chain joins TRBV3-1 (or the pseudogene TRBV3-2) to TRBJ1-2; possibly TRBD1 for D (5 bases). The germline CDR1 and CDR2 sequences are LGHDT and YNNKEL (reference sequence). The V end lost 1 base, the J end lost 4 bases, and 10 bases lay between the germline ends. The CDR3 is made up of 14 amino acids. The CDR3 protein is CASSQGQPGYGYTF. The CDR3 DNA follows: TGTGCCAGCAGCCAAGGACAGCCGGGCTATGGCTACACCTTC.

The chain is built from TRBV6-5 and TRBJ2-3; the match to TRBD2 covers 9 bases. From germline, CDR1 is MNHEY and CDR2 SVGAGI. Unmatched junction bases numbered 2, after V lost 9 bases and J lost 1 base. The CDR3 totals 13 residues. CDR3 coding DNA: TGTGCCAGTCAGCGGGGGGGCACAGATACGCAGTATTTT. Translation: CASQRGGTDTQYF.

The chain joins TRBV19 to TRBJ2-6; the D gene is possibly TRBD1 (6 bases). CDR3 length: 16 amino acids. V lost 7 bases, J lost 4 bases, and 17 bases lay in between. CDR1 is LNHDA and CDR2 is SQIVND in the germline V gene (reference sequence). CDR3 bases: TGTGCCAGTATGCCCGGCCGGACAGCGGGGGCCAACGTCCTGACTTTC. Protein: CASMPGRTAGANVLTF.

Here the CDR3 DNA reads TGTGCCAACGCCCGGGACAGTCAAGAGACCCAGTACTTC. Its protein is CANARDSQETQYF. The rearrangement joins TRBV6-5 to TRBJ2-5, with 7 bases fitting TRBD1. This CDR3 has 13 residues. Germline lookup yields CDR1 MNHEY and CDR2 SVGAGI. The ends lost 10 bases at V and 2 bases at J; junction bases unmatched: 7.

The chain links TRBV19 to TRBJ1-1; D remains unclear. CDR1 is LNHDA, CDR2 SQIVND, per germline (reference sequence). Trimming left V 5 bases short and J 6 bases short, with 7 bases between. CDR3 length: 11 amino acids. The CDR3 region is CASSRGPEAFF. In DNA, the CDR3 is TGTGCCAGTAGTCGAGGGCCTGAAGCTTTCTTT.

The J gene is TRBJ1-2, the V gene TRBV3-1 (or the pseudogene TRBV3-2); D might be TRBD1 (6 bases). V lost 4 bases to trimming and J lost 4 bases, with 16 bases between them. CDR1 and CDR2 from the germline V gene are LGHDT and YNNKEL (reference sequence). The CDR3 runs to 15 residues. The CDR3 DNA is TGTGCCAGCAGCCCAACAGGGAGCGAGGCCTATGGCTACACCTTC. Protein product: CASSPTGSEAYGYTF.

This chain links TRBV18 with TRBJ1-5; the D gene is possibly TRBD1 (6 bases). Trimming pared 0 bases from V and 3 bases from J, leaving 9 bases between. The CDR3 sequence is 15 residues long. In germline, CDR1 is KGHSH, CDR2 LQKENI. CDR3 bases: TGTGCCAGCTCACCACCAGGACAGACCAATCAGCCCCAGCATTTT. Translated, it gives CASSPPGQTNQPQHF.

V is TRBV18 and J is TRBJ1-3, with 7 bases matching TRBD1. The germline V gene has CDR1 KGHSH and CDR2 LQKENI. The CDR3 contains 16 residues. The ends lost 4 bases at V and 0 bases at J; junction bases unmatched: 6. CDR3 nucleotides: TGTGCCAGCTCACTCAAGGGGGCCAGCTCTGGAAACACCATATATTTT. Protein sequence: CASSLKGASSGNTIYF.

CDR3 sequence reads: CASSEGLAGFPNTGELFF. The CDR3 DNA reads as TGTGCCAGCAGTGAGGGACTAGCGGGGTTCCCCAACACCGGGGAGCTGTTTTTT. This sequence joins TRBV2 and TRBJ2-2, with 13 bases that match TRBD2. After removal of 3 bases from V and 2 bases from J, the junction contained 6 bases not matched to a gene. The germline CDR1 and CDR2 sequences are SNHLY and FYNNEI. There are 18 residues in the CDR3.

The gene calls are TRBV3-1 (or the pseudogene TRBV3-2) and TRBJ1-2; 7 positions agree with TRBD1. Germline V gene sequence: CDR1 LGHDT, CDR2 YNNKEL (reference sequence). The CDR3 covers 15 residues. J was trimmed by 8 bases and V by 1 base; bases with no gene match: 10. The CDR3, as DNA: TGTGCCAGCAGCCAAGGGGGACAGACCACTCGGGGCTACACCTTC. Translated: CASSQGGQTTRGYTF.

This clone has a count of ten or more. This CDR3 is CATSREQYSNQPQHF. CDR3 DNA sequence: TGTGCCACCAGCAGAGAACAATATAGCAATCAGCCCCAGCATTTT. This chain connects TRBV15 to TRBJ1-5; D ambiguous. V was shortened by 0 bases and J by 0 bases, with 6 bases between the two germline ends. The CDR3 extends over 15 amino acids. Germline CDR1 LNHNV, CDR2 YYDKDF (reference sequence).

The chain recombines TRBV6-5 with TRBJ1-2; no firm D call. Looked up from germline, CDR1 is MNHEY and CDR2 is SVGAGI. This CDR3 region has 13 residues. V was clipped by 7 bases and J by 0 bases, with 9 bases between them. The CDR3 sequence: CASKEGANYGYTF. The CDR3 nucleotides are TGTGCCAGCAAGGAGGGAGCTAACTATGGCTACACCTTC.

This clone was found many times. This CDR3 reads CASTDRVAGELFF. The CDR3 DNA is TGTGCCAGCACCGACAGGGTGGCCGGGGAGCTGTTTTTT. The chain combines TRBV9 with TRBJ2-2, with TRBD1 identical over 7 bases. CDR3 length: 13 residues. V lost 6 bases, J lost 6 bases, and 5 bases stayed unmatched. Per the germline V gene, CDR1 is SGDLS and CDR2 is YYNGEE.

The V call is TRBV24-1, the J call TRBJ1-2, with 8 bases fitting TRBD1. The CDR3 covers 13 residues. The V gene's germline CDR1 is KGHDR and CDR2 SFDVKD. The J segment lost 7 bases and the V segment lost 3 bases, leaving 3 bases of the junction unmatched. CDR3: CATSDPTGAGYTF. DNA for the CDR3: TGTGCCACCAGTGATCCGACAGGGGCTGGCTACACCTTC.

The chain combines TRBV7-2 with TRBJ2-7; TRBD1 might be the D (6 bases). Germline-derived CDR1 and CDR2 are SGHTA and FQGNSA. This CDR3 region has 14 residues. Deletions cut 3 bases from V and 3 bases from J, with 12 bases between. CDR3 in amino acids: CASSFLTGHYEQYF. For the CDR3, the DNA is TGTGCCAGCAGCTTCCTCACAGGGCACTACGAGCAGTACTTC.

The J gene is TRBJ1-1, the V gene TRBV28; D is possibly TRBD1 (5 bases). V gave up 11 bases and J gave up 0 bases, with 13 bases separating them. Germline lookup yields CDR1 MDHEN and CDR2 SYDVKM. CDR3 size: 13 residues. In DNA form, the CDR3 reads TGTGCCGGCCAAGGACACTTGAACACTGAAGCTTTCTTT. Its translation is CAGQGHLNTEAFF. Full variable domain (rest looked up from reference TRBV28 and TRBJ1-1): DVKVTQSSRYLVKRTGEKVFLECVQDMDHENMFWYRQDPGLGLRLIYFSYDVKMKEKGDIPEGYSVSREKKERFSLILESASTNQTSMYLCAGQGHLNTEAFFGQGTRLTVV.

The J gene is TRBJ2-7, the V gene TRBV9, with 7 bases fitting TRBD1. The ends lost 4 bases at V and 5 bases at J; junction bases unmatched: 6. CDR1 is SGDLS and CDR2 is YYNGEE in the germline V gene. The CDR3 runs 13 residues. CDR3 nucleotides: TGTGCCAGCAGCCAAAAGACAGGGAACGAGCAGTACTTC. It encodes CASSQKTGNEQYF. Supplemented by reference TRBV9 and TRBJ2-7, the full variable domain reads DSGVTQTPKHLITATGQRVTLRCSPRSGDLSVYWYQQSLDQGLQFLIQYYNGEERAKGNILERFSAQQFPDLHSELNLSSLELGDSALYFCASSQKTGNEQYFGPGTRLTVT.

The chain has TRBV16 and TRBJ1-1, with 8 bases fitting TRBD1. Trimming took 0 bases from V and 0 from J; bases not matched to a gene: 9. The CDR3 has 18 residues. Per the germline V gene, CDR1 is KGHSY and CDR2 is FQNENV. The DNA for the CDR3 is TGTGCCAGCAGCCAATCGGAGGACAGGGCTATAATGAACACTGAAGCTTTCTTT. This translates into CASSQSEDRAIMNTEAFF.